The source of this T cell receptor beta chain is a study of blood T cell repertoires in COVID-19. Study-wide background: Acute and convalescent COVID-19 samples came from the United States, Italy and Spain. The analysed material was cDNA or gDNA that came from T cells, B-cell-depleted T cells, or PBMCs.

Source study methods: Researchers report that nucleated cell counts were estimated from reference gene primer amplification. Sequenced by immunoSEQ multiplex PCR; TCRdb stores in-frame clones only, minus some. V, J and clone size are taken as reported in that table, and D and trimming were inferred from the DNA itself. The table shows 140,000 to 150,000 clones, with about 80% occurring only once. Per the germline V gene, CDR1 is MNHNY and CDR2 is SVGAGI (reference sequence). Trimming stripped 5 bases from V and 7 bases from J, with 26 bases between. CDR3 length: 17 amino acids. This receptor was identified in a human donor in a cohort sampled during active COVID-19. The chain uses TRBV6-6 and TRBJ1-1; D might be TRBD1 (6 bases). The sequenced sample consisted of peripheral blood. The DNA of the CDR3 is TGTGCCAGCAGTCCCCTATTCGACAGGACCCCTCGAGATGAAGCTTTCTTT. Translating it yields CASSPLFDRTPRDEAFF.